These 18 T cell receptor beta chains share one sample of origin, sequenced in a study of cytomegalovirus exposure and HLA in healthy donors. In the PCR, 60 Vbeta and 13 Jbeta primers were used. The protocol was immunoSEQ multiplex PCR, while the TCRdb copy is restricted to in-frame clones and leaves out a portion. The sample contains tens of thousands of clones, around 72% of which appear only once. The sequenced material came from PBMCs. The receptors originated from a woman between 40 and 55 years old in good health and CMV-seropositive.

The table lists this clone with a count of one. V and J are TRBV2 and TRBJ1-2; D uncertain. Germline V gives CDR1 SNHLY, CDR2 FYNNEI. V dropped 4 bases and J dropped 0 bases, with 6 bases sitting between them. The length of the CDR3 is 13 residues. The CDR3 spells CASSGQANYGYTF. The CDR3 DNA sequence: TGTGCCAGCAGTGGACAAGCTAACTATGGCTACACCTTC.

The chain couples TRBV7-9 to TRBJ2-2; D is ambiguous. The germline gives CDR1 SEHNR, CDR2 FQNEAQ (reference sequence). Trimming shortened V by 5 bases and J by 0 bases, and 10 bases separated the two germline ends. The CDR3 is 15 amino acids. The CDR3 loop is CASSPNTANTGELFF. For the CDR3, the DNA is TGTGCCAGCAGCCCGAACACAGCGAACACCGGGGAGCTGTTTTTT.

J is TRBJ2-5 and V is TRBV29-1; D ambiguous. The length of the CDR3 is 13 residues. V lost 4 bases to trimming and J lost 3 bases, with 12 bases between them. Germline V gene lookup returns CDR1 SQVTM and CDR2 ANQGSEA. The CDR3 sequence: CSVVPIREETQYF. In DNA form, the CDR3 reads TGCAGCGTTGTTCCAATACGGGAAGAGACCCAGTACTTC.

This chain links TRBV7-9 with TRBJ1-1; no reliable D call. Deletions cut 1 base from V and 1 base from J, with 10 bases between. There are 15 residues in the CDR3. CDR1 is SEHNR, CDR2 FQNEAQ, per germline (reference sequence). CDR3 protein: CASSLGWASNTEAFF. The CDR3 DNA follows: TGTGCCAGCAGCTTAGGTTGGGCTTCGAACACTGAAGCTTTCTTT.

The chain carries TRBV9 and TRBJ1-2, with D perhaps matching TRBD1 (6 bases). Trimming took 7 bases from V and 8 from J, leaving 12 bases between them. From germline, CDR1 is SGDLS and CDR2 YYNGEE. The CDR3 totals 11 residues. The CDR3 DNA sequence: TGTGCCAGCGGCAGGGGAAGCGGCTACACCTTC. Translated: CASGRGSGYTF.

The chain has TRBV6-5 and TRBJ2-1; D possibly corresponds to TRBD1 (5 bases). The germline V gene encodes CDR1 MNHEY and CDR2 SVGAGI. V was pared by 6 bases and J by 8 bases, with 8 bases between. The CDR3 loop spans 11 amino acids. CDR3 in DNA: TGTGCCAGCAGGCTAGGGGATGAGCAGTTCTTC. It codes for CASRLGDEQFF.

The V gene is TRBV7-8, the J gene TRBJ1-2, with a possible D match to TRBD1 (5 bases). Trimming removed 2 bases from V and 4 bases from J, with 11 bases in between. The CDR3 length is 14 residues. Germline V lookup: CDR1 SGHVS, CDR2 FQNEAQ. The chain's CDR3 is CASSLRGVGYGYTF. CDR3 nucleotide sequence: TGTGCCAGCAGCTTACGGGGGGTGGGCTATGGCTACACCTTC.

The V call is TRBV28, the J call TRBJ1-1; perhaps TRBD1 as D (5 bases). Germline V gene sequence: CDR1 MDHEN, CDR2 SYDVKM. With 3 bases removed from V and 5 bases from J, the gap between germline ends came to 13 bases. The length of the CDR3 is 14 residues. CDR3 DNA sequence: TGTGCCAGCAGTTTCTTAAGCAGGGCGACTGAAGCTTTCTTT. The encoded protein is CASSFLSRATEAFF.

The CDR3 coding sequence is TGTGCCAGCATGGTGGCAAACACCATATATTTT. Residues: CASMVANTIYF. The chain recombines TRBV6-5 with TRBJ1-3; D is uncertain. The CDR3 has 11 residues. The germline V gene encodes CDR1 MNHEY and CDR2 SVGAGI. Trimming pared 7 bases from V and 6 bases from J, leaving 7 bases between.

The rearrangement uses TRBV4-3 and TRBJ2-7; 13 bases align to TRBD2. Germline-derived CDR1 and CDR2 are LGHNA and YSLEER. Germline trimming cut 0 bases from V and 6 bases from J; bases unmatched to any gene: 8. There are 17 residues in the CDR3. The CDR3 region is CASSQDSLGLAGVEQYF. The CDR3 DNA reads TGCGCCAGCAGCCAAGATTCTCTCGGACTAGCGGGAGTCGAGCAGTACTTC.

The chain couples TRBV6-7 to TRBJ2-7; TRBD2 aligns across 7 bases. TRBV6-7 carries the ORF label, with uncertain function. After removal of 2 bases from V and 0 bases from J, the junction contained 7 bases not matched to a gene. The CDR3 runs 16 residues. As DNA, the CDR3 is TGTGCCAGCAGTTACCCCACCTGGGACTACTCCTACGAGCAGTACTTC. It yields the protein CASSYPTWDYSYEQYF.

The table lists this clone with a few counts. V gene TRBV19 combines with J gene TRBJ2-7; TRBD2 matches at 7 bases. CDR1 and CDR2 from the germline V gene are LNHDA and SQIVND (reference sequence). The CDR3 length is 15 residues. The J segment lost 0 bases and the V segment lost 0 bases, leaving 2 bases of the junction unmatched. The CDR3 loop is CASSIERGYSYEQYF. As DNA, the CDR3 is TGTGCCAGTAGTATAGAGCGGGGGTACTCCTACGAGCAGTACTTC.

The V and J genes are TRBV12-1 and TRBJ1-1; TRBD1, as called in the table, went unchecked against the DNA. TRBV12-1 is marked as a pseudogene. The CDR3 is 11 amino acids. CDR3 sequence: CASSRTREAFF. CDR3 DNA: TGTGCCAGCAGCCGTACACGAGAAGCTTTCTTT.

This clone was detected ten times or more. This rearrangement joins TRBV30 to TRBJ1-1; D is unclear. The germline V gene encodes CDR1 GTSNPN and CDR2 SVGIG (reference sequence). The CDR3 covers 13 residues. Trimming took 4 bases from V and 3 from J, leaving 12 bases between them. This CDR3 reads CAWTADTDTEAFF. Here the CDR3 DNA reads TGTGCCTGGACGGCGGATACGGACACTGAAGCTTTCTTT.

V is TRBV27 and J is TRBJ1-1; D not certain. V was clipped by 11 bases and J by 3 bases, with 13 bases between them. Germline V gives CDR1 MNHEY, CDR2 SMNVEV (reference sequence). The CDR3 length is 12 residues. CDR3 in amino acids: CASHTRDTEAFF. The DNA for the CDR3 is TGTGCCTCCCACACGAGGGACACTGAAGCTTTCTTT.

The V and J genes are TRBV6-5 and TRBJ1-4; D perhaps matches TRBD1 (5 bases). Germline CDR1 MNHEY, CDR2 SVGAGI. The CDR3 runs 16 residues. V was shortened by 0 bases and J by 3 bases, with 11 bases between the two germline ends. In DNA, the CDR3 is TGTGCCAGCAGTTACTCGAAGGGGCTTTCTAATGAAAAACTGTTTTTT. It specifies CASSYSKGLSNEKLFF.

The V gene is TRBV28, the J gene TRBJ2-7; the match to TRBD1 covers 10 bases. The length of the CDR3 is 12 residues. The germline gives CDR1 MDHEN, CDR2 SYDVKM. With V trimmed by 5 bases and J by 7 bases, 2 bases remained unmatched. The CDR3 DNA sequence: TGTGCCAGCAGTAGGACAGGGGGAGAGCAGTACTTC. It translates to CASSRTGGEQYF.

The V and J genes are TRBV30 and TRBJ1-6; D remains unclear. There are 14 residues in the CDR3. Trimming took off 3 bases at V and 0 bases at J, with 6 bases between the two ends. Germline assignment: CDR1 GTSNPN and CDR2 SVGIG (reference sequence). The CDR3 DNA reads TGTGCCTGGAGGAGGGTCTCCTATAATTCACCCCTCCACTTT. Amino acids: CAWRRVSYNSPLHF.